Listed below are T cell receptor beta chains from one sample, sequenced in a study of blood T cell repertoires in COVID-19. The repertoire was sequenced with immunoSEQ multiplex PCR; TCRdb's copy has only in-frame clones and lacks some. The sample has roughly 240,000 clones, about 85% seen once; the top ten hold about 3.6%. Input material: peripheral blood. All receptors come from a man aged 18 to 30 with active or convalescent COVID-19. CDR3s include the opening cysteine and the closing phenylalanine or tryptophan. Clone size is shown for a subset of rows, as once, few, many or a class of expanded clone.

-	TRBV5-1	TRBJ2-7	CASSLGGGLTYEQYF
-	TRBV5-4	TRBJ1-1	CASSPGQGNTEAFF
few	TRBV6-5	TRBJ2-1	CASMGQLGGYNEQFF
-	TRBV3-1/TRBV3-2	TRBJ2-2	CASSQEDRVGELFF
-	TRBV6-5	TRBJ2-2	CASSYGGETGELFF
-	TRBV7-9	TRBJ1-3	CASSSRGVTGNTIYF
-	TRBV19	TRBJ2-1	CASSTPPGTGGRGGGRSSYNEQFF
-	TRBV5-6	TRBJ2-7	CASSSLGGEQYF
-	TRBV9	TRBJ1-5	CASSTTGSGQPQHF
-	TRBV15	TRBJ2-4	CATSKGAIAKNIQYF
once	TRBV19	TRBJ2-3	CASSDRNTDTQYF
-	TRBV2	TRBJ1-2	CASSGDRDDGYTF
-	TRBV5-1	TRBJ2-1	CASSLAGTGLDEQFF
once	TRBV3-1/TRBV3-2	TRBJ2-3	CASSPRLAAPPDTQYF
few	TRBV9	TRBJ2-7	CASSGGTGLWSEQYF
-	TRBV14	TRBJ1-2	CASSTRGIGYGYTF
-	TRBV29-1	TRBJ1-2	CSVVSGQSNYGYTF
-	TRBV27	TRBJ2-7	CASSLSQGAADQNNYEQYF
-	TRBV27	TRBJ2-6	CASSLFQGWAGANVLTF
-	TRBV29-1	TRBJ2-1	CSVAGGGSSYNEQFF
-	TRBV6-1	TRBJ2-7	CASSEWDRVGEQYF
-	TRBV9	TRBJ2-3	CASSVQGRDTQYF
-	TRBV15	TRBJ2-3	CATSRDGQVAFTDTQYF
few	TRBV12-3/TRBV12-4	TRBJ1-5	CASSFLSNQPQHF
-	TRBV3-1/TRBV3-2	TRBJ2-2	CASSQRPGDLGELFF
-	TRBV29-1	TRBJ2-1	CSVDVRGSIYEQFF
-	TRBV6-2/TRBV6-3	TRBJ1-4	CASSLRPLTPGREKLFF
-	TRBV11-3	TRBJ1-1	CASSPFRTEAFF
-	TRBV11-2	TRBJ2-7	CASSFRRYYEQYF
-	TRBV28	TRBJ2-4	CASSDQDQYF
-	TRBV18	TRBJ2-7	CASSQPIPGLAAYEQYF
-	TRBV7-9	TRBJ2-7	CASSKISAEQYF
few	TRBV7-6	TRBJ2-2	CASSSGSGLALGELFF
-	TRBV7-2	TRBJ2-7	CASSIQGGANEQYF
-	TRBV5-1	TRBJ1-3	CASSRDRAGNTIYF
-	TRBV7-2	TRBJ2-2	CASSPQRVNTGELFF
-	TRBV4-1	TRBJ2-7	CASSLRIGQGRSEQYF
-	TRBV2	TRBJ2-1	CASRWGDNEQFF
-	TRBV2	TRBJ2-3	CASGTGTGTIDTQYF
-	TRBV5-6	TRBJ1-2	CASSSREGGYTF
-	TRBV18	TRBJ1-2	CASSPGWNRGSARGYTF
-	TRBV10-3	TRBJ2-1	CAISEPNTYNEQFF
once	TRBV4-2	TRBJ1-2	CASSPNRENGYTF
-	TRBV24-1	TRBJ1-2	CATSTAGGGTNYGYTF
-	TRBV28	TRBJ1-2	CASSQNNYGYTF